The rows below give T cell receptor beta chains drawn from one sample of a study of technical replicates of blood from a handful of donors. The data were produced by immunoSEQ multiplex PCR, yet TCRdb's version contains in-frame clones alone and is incomplete. The table includes 95,000 to 100,000 clones, approximately 94% detected once. The sequenced sample consisted of T cells isolated from PBMCs. These receptors were taken from a human donor in good health. CDR3s leave out the opening cysteine and the closing phenylalanine or tryptophan. Fields, in order: CDR3 protein, V gene, clone size. Clone sizes are given selectively: once, few, many, or a class where the clone is expanded.

ASSLAVLETQY,TRBV27,NA
ASSYRDSNQPQH,TRBV19,NA
AWKPGHNRNTIY,TRBV30,once
AWSTGTSGGDEQF,TRBV30,NA
SVEGRGFYNEQF,TRBV29-1,NA
ASSQTAFYEQY,TRBV4-1,NA
ASSPTGGEQY,TRBV7-9,once
ASRIAYRAPQH,TRBV6-1,NA
ASSGGTSGYEQY,TRBV5-1,NA
ASSSSPFDRAHEQY,TRBV7-2,NA
ASSLDGAGWDTQY,TRBV11-2,NA
ASSLASQGYGYT,TRBV5-4,NA
ASMLTGETQY,TRBV2,NA
ASSVGLAGGPTAQETQY,TRBV9,NA
ASSVVAGSVDTQY,TRBV9,NA
ASSPGGRTGELF,TRBV5-1,NA
ASSLRPFYEQY,TRBV27,once
ASRKGQGATGELF,TRBV19,NA
ASTEGLAPRDSYNEQF,TRBV13,NA
ASSQPRLAGEQF,TRBV4-1,NA
AISVPGQVT,TRBV10-3,NA
ASGGRDRGHDEQY,TRBV12-5,NA
ASSLAGLAANEQF,TRBV18,NA
ASSIVVRGIMYEQY,TRBV19,once
ASSQSGQGYGYT,TRBV16,NA
ASSYPRSGLGPSGRAASAREQF,TRBV28,NA
ASSIEPTTLRYAT,TRBV19,NA
ASSQDWGTGDEQY,TRBV4-1,NA
ASSPHRSGFDQPQH,TRBV7-8,NA
ASSAQTYGYT,TRBV2,NA
ASSESNYYNEQF,TRBV10-1,once
ASSLGTGSSSYNEQF,TRBV11-3,NA
ASSNGGNQPQH,TRBV6-5,NA
AISESTGIDYGYT,TRBV10-3,NA
ASSRTGSSYNEQF,TRBV5-4,NA
ASSREGTEAF,TRBV6-5,medium-sized
ASSPSSDLNTEAF,TRBV9,NA
ASKTGSYNEQF,TRBV27,NA
ASSQGGSPGQGTSGANVLT,TRBV4-1,NA
ASNKGLAAREEQY,TRBV4-1,NA
ASSLPGQTRYNEQF,TRBV27,NA
ASSQAMRDVWDYGSPLH,TRBV14,NA
ASRFGGGPYEQY,TRBV6-5,NA
ASSRGGSYEQY,TRBV4-2,once
AWSSWGQGLEKLF,TRBV30,NA
ASSPTSGNEQY,TRBV4-1,NA
ASRSQGQGVNQPQH,TRBV2,NA
ASSYLRDRGPDGYT,TRBV10-1,NA